A selection of T cell receptor beta chains follows, all from one sample in a study of blood T cell repertoires in COVID-19. Libraries were prepared by immunoSEQ multiplex PCR; TCRdb keeps only in-frame clonotypes and omits some of them. This sample has 450,000 to 500,000 clones, with 75% to 90% found just once. Sequences were obtained from peripheral blood. Receptors were obtained from a human donor in a cohort sampled during active COVID-19. CDR3s include the opening cysteine and the closing phenylalanine or tryptophan. D genes are given only for firm matches. Not all rows give a size; the values are once, few, many and, for expanded clones, a class.

clone size: .
V gene: TRBV3-1/TRBV3-2
J gene: TRBJ2-3
D gene: TRBD2
CDR3 protein: CASSRRTSGKGTDTQYF
CDR3 DNA: TGTGCCAGCAGCCGACGGACTAGCGGGAAGGGGACAGATACGCAGTATTTT

clone size: .
V gene: TRBV7-7
J gene: TRBJ2-2
D gene: TRBD1
CDR3 protein: CASSSSRGTGGADGELFF
CDR3 DNA: TGTGCTAGCAGCTCGTCCCGCGGGACAGGGGGCGCCGACGGGGAGCTGTTTTTT

clone size: .
V gene: TRBV14
J gene: TRBJ2-5
D gene: .
CDR3 protein: CASSQRRDQETQYF
CDR3 DNA: TGTGCCAGCAGCCAAAGGAGAGATCAAGAGACCCAGTACTTC

clone size: .
V gene: TRBV29-1
J gene: TRBJ2-5
D gene: TRBD2
CDR3 protein: CSVEGAVGVAGGRETQYF
CDR3 DNA: TGCAGCGTTGAAGGGGCCGTGGGGGTTGCGGGAGGTAGGGAGACCCAGTACTTC

clone size: .
V gene: TRBV24-1
J gene: TRBJ2-5
D gene: .
CDR3 protein: CATSPTGEETQYF
CDR3 DNA: TGTGCCACCTCTCCAACCGGGGAGGAGACCCAGTACTTC

clone size: .
V gene: TRBV6-5
J gene: TRBJ1-1
D gene: TRBD1
CDR3 protein: CASREGGQPEAFF
CDR3 DNA: TGTGCCAGTAGAGAGGGGGGACAGCCGGAAGCTTTCTTT

clone size: .
V gene: TRBV7-2
J gene: TRBJ2-5
D gene: TRBD2
CDR3 protein: CASGRLAGFQETQYF
CDR3 DNA: TGTGCCAGCGGCAGACTAGCGGGATTTCAAGAGACCCAGTACTTC

clone size: once
V gene: TRBV11-3
J gene: TRBJ2-1
D gene: .
CDR3 protein: CASSPGLPEQFF
CDR3 DNA: TGTGCCAGCAGTCCAGGACTGCCTGAGCAGTTCTTC

clone size: .
V gene: TRBV5-1
J gene: TRBJ2-1
D gene: TRBD2
CDR3 protein: CASSPQVRAGGNEQFF
CDR3 DNA: TGCGCCAGCAGCCCCCAGGTCCGCGCGGGGGGCAATGAGCAGTTCTTC

clone size: few
V gene: TRBV7-2
J gene: TRBJ1-4
D gene: TRBD1
CDR3 protein: CASSLLGGGAGEKLFF
CDR3 DNA: TGTGCCAGCAGCTTACTAGGAGGGGGCGCAGGTGAAAAACTGTTTTTT

clone size: .
V gene: TRBV20-1
J gene: TRBJ2-3
D gene: .
CDR3 protein: CSASGGVTDTQYF
CDR3 DNA: TGCAGTGCTAGTGGAGGTGTCACAGATACGCAGTATTTT

clone size: .
V gene: TRBV6-5
J gene: TRBJ1-1
D gene: .
CDR3 protein: CASSPGGFGAFF
CDR3 DNA: TGTGCCAGCAGCCCCGGGGGATTCGGAGCTTTCTTT

clone size: .
V gene: TRBV7-9
J gene: TRBJ1-1
D gene: .
CDR3 protein: CASSLSQGAYEAFF
CDR3 DNA: TGTGCCAGCAGCTTAAGTCAAGGGGCTTACGAAGCTTTCTTT

clone size: .
V gene: TRBV9
J gene: TRBJ2-5
D gene: TRBD2
CDR3 protein: CASSGPSGRAGETQYF
CDR3 DNA: TGTGCCAGCAGCGGTCCCAGCGGGAGGGCCGGGGAGACCCAGTACTTC

clone size: .
V gene: TRBV7-2
J gene: TRBJ2-3
D gene: TRBD2
CDR3 protein: CASSLAGTSGKTDTQYF
CDR3 DNA: TGTGCCAGCAGCTTAGCGGGGACTAGCGGGAAAACAGATACGCAGTATTTT

clone size: once
V gene: TRBV28
J gene: TRBJ2-5
D gene: .
CDR3 protein: CASSFPPGLGETQYF
CDR3 DNA: TGTGCCAGCAGTTTTCCCCCAGGGCTGGGAGAGACCCAGTACTTC

clone size: .
V gene: TRBV15
J gene: TRBJ1-1
D gene: TRBD1
CDR3 protein: CATSRVGTGADTEAFF
CDR3 DNA: TGTGCCACCAGCAGAGTGGGGACAGGGGCCGACACTGAAGCTTTCTTT

clone size: .
V gene: TRBV5-4
J gene: TRBJ2-5
D gene: TRBD2
CDR3 protein: CASSREGAQYF
CDR3 DNA: TGTGCCAGCAGCCGGGAGGGGGCCCAGTACTTC

clone size: .
V gene: TRBV6-6
J gene: TRBJ2-6
D gene: .
CDR3 protein: CASSYSTGTGANVLTF
CDR3 DNA: TGTGCCAGCAGTTACTCGACGGGGACTGGGGCCAACGTCCTGACTTTC

clone size: .
V gene: TRBV19
J gene: TRBJ1-1
D gene: TRBD1
CDR3 protein: CASSILRDRGDTEAFF
CDR3 DNA: TGTGCCAGTAGTATCCTAAGAGACAGGGGGGACACTGAAGCTTTCTTT

clone size: .
V gene: TRBV5-6
J gene: TRBJ2-5
D gene: .
CDR3 protein: CASSLNFIRGETQYF
CDR3 DNA: TGTGCCAGCAGCCTTAATTTCATCAGAGGAGAGACCCAGTACTTC

clone size: .
V gene: TRBV30
J gene: TRBJ2-3
D gene: TRBD1
CDR3 protein: CAWSPGQGPQYF
CDR3 DNA: TGTGCCTGGAGCCCTGGACAGGGGCCTCAGTATTTT

clone size: .
V gene: TRBV18
J gene: TRBJ2-7
D gene: TRBD2
CDR3 protein: CASSSGLAQTYEQYF
CDR3 DNA: TGTGCCAGCTCATCCGGACTAGCGCAAACCTACGAGCAGTACTTC

clone size: .
V gene: TRBV12-3/TRBV12-4
J gene: TRBJ2-3
D gene: .
CDR3 protein: CASSDYGSQYF
CDR3 DNA: TGTGCCAGCAGTGACTACGGGTCCCAGTATTTT

clone size: .
V gene: TRBV14
J gene: TRBJ2-7
D gene: .
CDR3 protein: CASSQASVAEQYF
CDR3 DNA: TGTGCCAGCAGCCAAGCGTCAGTAGCCGAGCAGTACTTC

clone size: .
V gene: TRBV2
J gene: TRBJ2-7
D gene: TRBD2
CDR3 protein: CASSESRLAGGPWNEQYF
CDR3 DNA: TGTGCCAGCAGTGAGAGTAGGCTAGCGGGAGGGCCTTGGAACGAGCAGTACTTC

clone size: .
V gene: TRBV12-3/TRBV12-4
J gene: TRBJ2-3
D gene: .
CDR3 protein: CVSKLLSADTQYF
CDR3 DNA: TGTGTCAGCAAACTCTTATCTGCAGATACGCAGTATTTT

clone size: .
V gene: TRBV9
J gene: TRBJ2-7
D gene: .
CDR3 protein: CASSSPREGRGPYEQYF
CDR3 DNA: TGTGCCAGCAGCAGTCCCCGTGAAGGGCGGGGGCCCTACGAGCAGTACTTC

clone size: .
V gene: TRBV3-1/TRBV3-2
J gene: TRBJ1-5
D gene: .
CDR3 protein: CASSQDQGRSNQPQHF
CDR3 DNA: TGTGCCAGCAGCCAAGATCAGGGTAGAAGCAATCAGCCCCAGCATTTT

clone size: .
V gene: TRBV6-5
J gene: TRBJ2-1
D gene: .
CDR3 protein: CASSYGISRPYNEQFF
CDR3 DNA: TGTGCCAGCAGTTACGGTATTAGCCGCCCCTACAATGAGCAGTTCTTC

clone size: .
V gene: TRBV30
J gene: TRBJ1-2
D gene: .
CDR3 protein: CAWSVKSGYYGYTF
CDR3 DNA: TGTGCCTGGAGTGTAAAGTCAGGGTACTATGGCTACACCTTC